The clone carrying this T cell receptor beta chain was observed once. What it binds is unknown. The method was immunoSEQ multiplex PCR; TCRdb's version includes in-frame clones alone and lacks a portion of them. This sample carries about 15,000 clones, roughly 70% of them seen once, and the ten largest clones take 20% to 25%. This record comes from a study of graft-versus-host responses after intestinal transplantation. CDR3 size: 15 residues. Germline CDR1 SGHVS, CDR2 FNYEAQ. Trimming left V 4 bases short and J 3 bases short, with 13 bases between. Graft tissue was processed to release intraepithelial and lamina propria lymphocytes. Study observations and caveats: Among recipient marrow samples, GvH clones were found; some appeared first in ileum or blood.

The chain is built from TRBV7-6 and TRBJ1-5; TRBD1 is a possible D gene (6 bases). The origin of this receptor is a human patient who received an intestinal transplant, so some T cells may come from the graft donor. The source was ileum tissue, collected about 680 days after intestinal transplantation. The CDR3: CASSSAGGPNQPQHF. CDR3 bases: TGTGCCAGCAGCTCTGCGGGGGGCCCCAATCAGCCCCAGCATTTT. Full variable domain (rest looked up from reference TRBV7-6 and TRBJ1-5): GAGVSQSPRYKVTKRGQDVALRCDPISGHVSLYWYRQALGQGPEFLTYFNYEAQQDKSGLPNDRFSAERPEGSISTLTIQRTEQRDSAMYRCASSSAGGPNQPQHFGDGTRLSIL.